This TCR beta chain was observed in a study of blood T cell repertoires in COVID-19. Methods used by the authors: Nucleated cell counts were estimated from reference gene primer amplification. Clones were read by immunoSEQ multiplex PCR, and TCRdb kept only the in-frame ones, dropping some. The V and J calls and clone size were taken over from that table, and D and trimming were inferred from the DNA. The sample yields fewer than 200,000 clones, 83% seen once. The table lists this clone with a few counts. The TCR was taken from a woman of 80 years or more with acute or convalescent COVID-19. Sequenced: peripheral blood.

The CDR3 sequence is CASSAARDRGREQYF. CDR3 in DNA: TGTGCCAGCAGTGCCGCCCGGGACAGGGGGAGAGAGCAGTACTTC. This chain joins TRBV25-1 and TRBJ2-7; 11 positions match TRBD1. Germline V gene lookup returns CDR1 MGHDK and CDR2 SYGVNS. V shed 4 bases and J 7 bases; nucleotides not matched to a gene: 9. The CDR3 extends over 15 amino acids.